This T cell receptor beta chain was retrieved from a study of CD4 T cells in relation to SARS-CoV-2 and coronaviruses. General study findings and limits: Approximately 65% of donors had memory CD4+ clonotypes crossrecognizing SARS-CoV-2 and common cold coronavirus spike.

A note on this clone: The antigen remains undetermined.

Data came from immunoSEQ multiplex PCR; TCRdb stores just in-frame clones and leaves some out. The sample carries 30,000 to 45,000 clones, about four fifths recorded once. The sequence was obtained from an adult with COVID-19. The sample was naive CD4+ T cells from PBMCs, cultured in vitro. Described subset: naive CD4+ T cells isolated by negative enrichment.

CDR3 DNA: TGTGCCATCAGTGAGTCGACAGGTGGACAGGGAACCTTAGCCAAAAACATTCAGTACTTC. This encodes CAISESTGGQGTLAKNIQYF. The gene calls are TRBV10-3 and TRBJ2-4, with 8 bases lining up with TRBD1. Germline loops: CDR1 ENHRY, CDR2 SYGVKD. The CDR3 is 20 amino acids. The V segment lost 0 bases and the J segment 0 bases; nucleotides outside the gene matches: 13.